These 5 T cell receptor beta chains originate from one sample sequenced in a study of CD8 T cells in Susac syndrome. Random hexamers primed reverse transcription of about 0.5 to 1 ug RNA. TCRdb recomputed calls from the immunoSEQ multiplex PCR reads with MiXCR, one row per CDR3 protein. The table lists roughly 150,000 distinct CDR3 sequences, approximately 95% of them singletons, with about 0.17% in the top ten. Sample: CD4+ T cells from PBMCs. Receptors originate from a human donor with Susac syndrome.

The chain combines TRBV7-2 with TRBJ2-7; D possibly uses TRBD1 or TRBD2 (5 bases each). CDR3 length: 15 amino acids. The germline V and J ends were trimmed by 2 bases and 6 bases, with 17 bases remaining between them. CDR1 SGHTA and CDR2 FQGNSA come from the germline V gene. CDR3: CASSLYNRGGGEQYF. CDR3 coding DNA: TGTGCCAGCAGCTTATACAACCGTGGGGGTGGCGAGCAGTACTTC.

The gene calls are TRBV20-1 and TRBJ1-4; 9 bases line up with TRBD1. CDR3 size: 14 residues. From germline, CDR1 is DFQATT and CDR2 SNEGSKA (reference sequence). The ends lost 6 bases at V and 8 bases at J; junction bases unmatched: 10. The CDR3 here is CSALPGQGGEKLFF. In DNA form, the CDR3 reads TGCAGTGCCCTCCCGGGACAGGGAGGAGAAAAACTGTTTTTT.

This sequence joins TRBV3-1 and TRBJ2-3; 9 positions match TRBD2. With V trimmed by 4 bases and J by 4 bases, 6 bases remained unmatched. The CDR3 length is 15 residues. Germline loops: CDR1 LGHDT, CDR2 YNNKEL (reference sequence). CDR3 loop: CASSPGLASADTQYF. The DNA of the CDR3 is TGTGCCAGCAGCCCCGGACTAGCGTCGGCAGATACGCAGTATTTT.

The V call is TRBV29-1, the J call TRBJ1-1; 7 bases are shared with TRBD1. Germline V lookup: CDR1 SQVTM, CDR2 ANQGSEA. Trimming took 3 bases from V and 5 from J; bases not matched to a gene: 6. The CDR3 covers 13 residues. In DNA form, the CDR3 reads TGCAGCGTTGAGGCAGGGGGGAATACTGAAGCTTTCTTT. This gives the protein CSVEAGGNTEAFF.

CDR3 sequence reads: CASSRPGQGKTGELFF. CDR3 DNA sequence: TGCGCCAGCAGCCGACCGGGACAGGGAAAAACCGGGGAGCTGTTTTTT. V gene TRBV5-1 combines with J gene TRBJ2-2; 9 bases are a match to TRBD1. With V trimmed by 4 bases and J by 5 bases, 9 bases remained unmatched. The CDR3 has 16 residues. Germline lookup yields CDR1 SGHRS and CDR2 YFSETQ.